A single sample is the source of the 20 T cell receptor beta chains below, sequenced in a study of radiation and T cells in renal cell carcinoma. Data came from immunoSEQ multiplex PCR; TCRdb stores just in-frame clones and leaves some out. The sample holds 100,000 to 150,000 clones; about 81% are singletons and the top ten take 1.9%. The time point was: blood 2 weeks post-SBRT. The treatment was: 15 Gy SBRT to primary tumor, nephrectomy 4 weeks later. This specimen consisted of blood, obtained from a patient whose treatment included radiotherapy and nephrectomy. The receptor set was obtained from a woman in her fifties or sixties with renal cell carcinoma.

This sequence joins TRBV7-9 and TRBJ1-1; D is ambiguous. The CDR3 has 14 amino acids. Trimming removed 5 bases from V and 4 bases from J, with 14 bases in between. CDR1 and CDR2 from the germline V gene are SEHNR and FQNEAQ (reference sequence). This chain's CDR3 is CASSPPREGTEAFF. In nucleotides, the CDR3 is TGTGCCAGCAGCCCCCCGCGCGAGGGCACTGAAGCTTTCTTT.

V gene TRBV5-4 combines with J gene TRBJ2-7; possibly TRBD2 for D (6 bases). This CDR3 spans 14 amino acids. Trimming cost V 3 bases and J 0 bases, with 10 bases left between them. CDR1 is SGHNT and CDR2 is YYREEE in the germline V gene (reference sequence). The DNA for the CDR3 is TGTGCCAGCAGCTCTCAGGGAGGCTCCTACGAGCAGTACTTC. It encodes CASSSQGGSYEQYF.

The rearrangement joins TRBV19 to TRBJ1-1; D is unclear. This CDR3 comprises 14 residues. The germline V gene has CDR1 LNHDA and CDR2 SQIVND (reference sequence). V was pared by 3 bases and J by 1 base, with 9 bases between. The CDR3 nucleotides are TGTGCCAGTAGTATGGGCAGGCCGAACACTGAAGCTTTCTTT. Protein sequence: CASSMGRPNTEAFF.

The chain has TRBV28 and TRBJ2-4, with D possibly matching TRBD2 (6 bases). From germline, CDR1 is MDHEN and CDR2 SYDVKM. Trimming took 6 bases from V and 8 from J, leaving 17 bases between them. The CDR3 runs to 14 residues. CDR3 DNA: TGTGCCAGCAGCCCTCGACTGCGGGGAGACATTCAGTACTTC. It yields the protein CASSPRLRGDIQYF.

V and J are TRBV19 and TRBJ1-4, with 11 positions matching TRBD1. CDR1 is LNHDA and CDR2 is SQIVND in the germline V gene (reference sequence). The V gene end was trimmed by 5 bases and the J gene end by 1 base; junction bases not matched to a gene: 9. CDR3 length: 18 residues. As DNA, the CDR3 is TGTGCCAGTAGTCCCCGGGACAGGGGGACCCTAACTAATGAAAAACTGTTTTTT. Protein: CASSPRDRGTLTNEKLFF.

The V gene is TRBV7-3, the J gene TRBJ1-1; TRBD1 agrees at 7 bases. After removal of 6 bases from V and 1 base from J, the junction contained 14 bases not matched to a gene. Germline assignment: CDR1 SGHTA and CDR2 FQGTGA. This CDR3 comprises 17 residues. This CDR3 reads CASSYVSPGTANTEAFF. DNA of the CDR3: TGTGCCAGCAGTTACGTAAGCCCCGGGACAGCGAACACTGAAGCTTTCTTT. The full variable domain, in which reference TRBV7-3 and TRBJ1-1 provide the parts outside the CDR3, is GAGVSQTPSNKVTEKGKYVELRCDPISGHTALYWYRQSLGQGPEFLIYFQGTGAADDSGLPNDRFFAVRPEGSVSTLKIQRTERGDSAVYLCASSYVSPGTANTEAFFGQGTRLTVV.

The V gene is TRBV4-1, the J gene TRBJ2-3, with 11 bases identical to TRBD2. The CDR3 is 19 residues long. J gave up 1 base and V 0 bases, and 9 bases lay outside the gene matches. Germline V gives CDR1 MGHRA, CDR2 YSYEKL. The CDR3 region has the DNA TGCGCCAGCAGCCAAGATAGGCTAGCGGGGGGCCTTGGCACAGATACGCAGTATTTT. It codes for CASSQDRLAGGLGTDTQYF.

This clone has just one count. CDR3 residues: CASSLSRAAGDEKLFF. Here the CDR3 DNA reads TGTGCCAGCAGTTTATCGAGGGCGGCGGGAGATGAAAAACTGTTTTTT. This sequence joins TRBV28 and TRBJ1-4; D not resolved. The CDR3 extends over 16 amino acids. V was trimmed by 1 base and J by 6 bases, leaving 15 bases between them. CDR1 is MDHEN, CDR2 SYDVKM, per germline.

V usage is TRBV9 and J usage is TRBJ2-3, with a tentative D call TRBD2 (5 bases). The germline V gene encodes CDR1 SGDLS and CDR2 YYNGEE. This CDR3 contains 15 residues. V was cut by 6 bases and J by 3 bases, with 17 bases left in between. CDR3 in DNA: TGTGCCAGCATGGTCGGGCTAGCAGGTACAGATACGCAGTATTTT. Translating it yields CASMVGLAGTDTQYF.

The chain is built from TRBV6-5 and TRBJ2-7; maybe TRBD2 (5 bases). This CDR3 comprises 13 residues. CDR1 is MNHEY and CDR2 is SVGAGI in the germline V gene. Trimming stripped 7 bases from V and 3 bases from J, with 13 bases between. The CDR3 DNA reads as TGTGCCAGCACTAGAGGGTATCTCTACGAGCAGTACTTC. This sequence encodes CASTRGYLYEQYF.

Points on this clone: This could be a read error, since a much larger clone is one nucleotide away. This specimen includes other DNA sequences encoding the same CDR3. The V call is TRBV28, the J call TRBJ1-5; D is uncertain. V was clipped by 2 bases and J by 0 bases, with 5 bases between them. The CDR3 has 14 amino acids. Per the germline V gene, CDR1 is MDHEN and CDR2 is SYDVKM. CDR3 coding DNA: TGTGCCAGCAGTTTAGGAGGTAGCAATCAGCCCCAGCATTTT. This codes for CASSLGGSNQPQHF.

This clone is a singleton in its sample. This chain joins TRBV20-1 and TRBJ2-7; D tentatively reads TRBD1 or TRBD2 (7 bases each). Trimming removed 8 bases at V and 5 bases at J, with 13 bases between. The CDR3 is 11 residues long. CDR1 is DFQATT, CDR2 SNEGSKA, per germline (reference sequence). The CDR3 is CSPRGGNEQYF. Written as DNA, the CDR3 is TGCAGTCCCAGGGGGGGCAACGAGCAGTACTTC.

The CDR3 DNA sequence: TGTGCCAGCAGCCGGAACCGGGGCAATGAGCAGTTCTTC. The encoded protein is CASSRNRGNEQFF. This rearrangement joins TRBV7-8 to TRBJ2-1; possibly TRBD2 for D (5 bases). The CDR3 has 13 residues. The V gene lost 5 bases and the J gene lost 6 bases, with 11 bases spanning the gap. The V gene's germline CDR1 is SGHVS and CDR2 FQNEAQ.

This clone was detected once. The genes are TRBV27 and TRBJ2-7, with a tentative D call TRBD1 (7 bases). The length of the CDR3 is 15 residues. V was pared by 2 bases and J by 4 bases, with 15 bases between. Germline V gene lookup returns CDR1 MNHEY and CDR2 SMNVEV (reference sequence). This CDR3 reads CASSLTGGRGYEQYF. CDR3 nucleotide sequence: TGTGCCAGCAGTTTAACCGGGGGCAGGGGGTACGAGCAGTACTTC.

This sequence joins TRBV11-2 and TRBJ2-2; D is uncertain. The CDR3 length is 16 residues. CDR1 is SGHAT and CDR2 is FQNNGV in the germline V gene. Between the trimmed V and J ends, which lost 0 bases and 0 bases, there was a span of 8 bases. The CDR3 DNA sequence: TGTGCCAGCAGCTTAGATGTGACCACGAACACCGGGGAGCTGTTTTTT. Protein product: CASSLDVTTNTGELFF.

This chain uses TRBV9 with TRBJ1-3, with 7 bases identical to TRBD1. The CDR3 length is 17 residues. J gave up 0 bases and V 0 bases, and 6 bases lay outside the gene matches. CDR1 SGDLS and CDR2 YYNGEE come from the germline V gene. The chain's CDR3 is CASSVGGAGGSGNTIYF. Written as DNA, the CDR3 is TGTGCCAGCAGCGTAGGAGGGGCAGGGGGCTCTGGAAACACCATATATTTT. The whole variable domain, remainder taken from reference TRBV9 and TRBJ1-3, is DSGVTQTPKHLITATGQRVTLRCSPRSGDLSVYWYQQSLDQGLQFLIQYYNGEERAKGNILERFSAQQFPDLHSELNLSSLELGDSALYFCASSVGGAGGSGNTIYFGEGSWLTVV.

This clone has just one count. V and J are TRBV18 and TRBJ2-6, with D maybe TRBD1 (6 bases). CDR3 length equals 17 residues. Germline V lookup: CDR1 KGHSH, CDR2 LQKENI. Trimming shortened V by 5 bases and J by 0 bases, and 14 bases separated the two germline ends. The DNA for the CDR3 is TGTGCCAGCTCAGGACAGACCCCTAGCTCTGGGGCCAACGTCCTGACTTTC. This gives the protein CASSGQTPSSGANVLTF.

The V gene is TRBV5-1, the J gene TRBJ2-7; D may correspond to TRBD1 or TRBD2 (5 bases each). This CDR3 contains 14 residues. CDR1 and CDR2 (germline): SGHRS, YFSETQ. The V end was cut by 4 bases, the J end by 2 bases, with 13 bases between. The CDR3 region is CASSAGTETYEQYF. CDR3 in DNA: TGCGCCAGCAGCGCTGGGACCGAAACCTACGAGCAGTACTTC.

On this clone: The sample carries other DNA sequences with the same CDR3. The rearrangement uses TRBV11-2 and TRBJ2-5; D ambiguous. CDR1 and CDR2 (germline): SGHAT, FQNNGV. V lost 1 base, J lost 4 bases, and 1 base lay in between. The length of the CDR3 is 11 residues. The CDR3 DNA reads TGTGCCAGCAGCTTAGCAGAGACCCAGTACTTC. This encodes CASSLAETQYF.

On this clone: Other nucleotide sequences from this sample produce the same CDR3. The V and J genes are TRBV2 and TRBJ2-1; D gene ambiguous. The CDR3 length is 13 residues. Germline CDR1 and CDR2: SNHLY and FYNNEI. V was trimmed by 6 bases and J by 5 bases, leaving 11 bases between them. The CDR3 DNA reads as TGTGCCAGCAGAGAGTTGATTCACAATGAGCAGTTCTTC. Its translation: CASRELIHNEQFF.